The 6 T cell receptor beta chains below come from one sample, sequenced in a study of blood T cell repertoires in COVID-19. Only in-frame clones appear in the TCRdb table, and some are missing; sequencing was by immunoSEQ multiplex PCR. Here the sample spans 300,000 or so clones, over 70% being singletons. Sequenced: peripheral blood. These receptors were collected from a woman between 50 and 59 years old with acute or convalescent COVID-19.

J is TRBJ1-2 and V is TRBV9; D is perhaps TRBD1 (5 bases). Trimming took off 4 bases at V and 8 bases at J, with 15 bases between the two ends. CDR1 is SGDLS, CDR2 YYNGEE, per germline. This CDR3 spans 13 amino acids. CDR3 sequence (DNA): TGTGCCAGCAGCAGCCAGGGAGGCCGGGGCTACACCTTC. Its translation is CASSSQGGRGYTF.

The chain couples TRBV28 to TRBJ2-7; 9 nucleotides match TRBD1. The trim removed 6 bases at V and 4 bases at J, leaving 7 bases unmatched. This CDR3 region has 14 residues. Germline V gene sequence: CDR1 MDHEN, CDR2 SYDVKM. The CDR3 reads CASRVPDRGYEQYV. CDR3 bases: TGTGCCAGCAGGGTTCCGGACAGGGGTTACGAGCAGTACGTC.

This sequence joins TRBV5-4 and TRBJ2-5; 7 bases are shared with TRBD2. This CDR3 has 14 amino acids. Germline V gives CDR1 SGHNT, CDR2 YYREEE (reference sequence). V lost 2 bases, J lost 4 bases, and 5 bases stayed unmatched. The CDR3 DNA reads TGTGCCAGCAGCTTTGCGGGGGTCGGAGAGACCCAGTACTTC. Residues: CASSFAGVGETQYF.

On this clone itself: This sample includes further DNA sequences coding for the same CDR3. This sequence joins TRBV7-2 and TRBJ1-1; 7 bases are shared with TRBD1. CDR3 length: 14 amino acids. The ends lost 3 bases at V and 5 bases at J; junction bases unmatched: 6. Germline loops: CDR1 SGHTA, CDR2 FQGNSA. The CDR3 bases are TGTGCCAGCAGCTTCACAGGGGTGGGAACTGAAGCTTTCTTT. It is translated as CASSFTGVGTEAFF.

This clone showed up just once. The V call is TRBV7-2, the J call TRBJ2-7, with D possibly matching TRBD1 (5 bases). V dropped 4 bases and J dropped 4 bases, with 8 bases sitting between them. The length of the CDR3 is 12 residues. Germline lookup yields CDR1 SGHTA and CDR2 FQGNSA. The CDR3 sequence is CASSSDTYEQYF. DNA for the CDR3: TGTGCCAGCAGCTCGGACACATACGAGCAGTACTTC.

This clone was seen a single time. This chain joins TRBV27 and TRBJ2-7, with D tentatively TRBD2 (5 bases). Germline assignment: CDR1 MNHEY and CDR2 SMNVEV (reference sequence). V was trimmed by 2 bases and J by 0 bases, leaving 8 bases between them. This CDR3 contains 14 residues. The CDR3 reads CASSLGRYSYEQYF. The CDR3, as DNA: TGTGCCAGCAGTTTAGGGAGATACTCCTACGAGCAGTACTTC.